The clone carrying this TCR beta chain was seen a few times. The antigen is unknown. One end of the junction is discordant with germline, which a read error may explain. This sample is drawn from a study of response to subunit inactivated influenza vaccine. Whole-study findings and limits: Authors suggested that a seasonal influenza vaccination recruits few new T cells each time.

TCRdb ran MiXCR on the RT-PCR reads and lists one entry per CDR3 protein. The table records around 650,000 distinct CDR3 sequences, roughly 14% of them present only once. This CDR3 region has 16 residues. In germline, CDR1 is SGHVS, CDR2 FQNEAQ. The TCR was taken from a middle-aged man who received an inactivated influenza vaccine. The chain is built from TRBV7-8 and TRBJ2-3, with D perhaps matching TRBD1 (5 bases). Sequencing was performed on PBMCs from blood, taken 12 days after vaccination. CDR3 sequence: CASSLGAIPGTDTQYF. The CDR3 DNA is TGTGCCAGCAGTTTAGGGGCTATACCGGGTACAGATACGCAGTATTTT.